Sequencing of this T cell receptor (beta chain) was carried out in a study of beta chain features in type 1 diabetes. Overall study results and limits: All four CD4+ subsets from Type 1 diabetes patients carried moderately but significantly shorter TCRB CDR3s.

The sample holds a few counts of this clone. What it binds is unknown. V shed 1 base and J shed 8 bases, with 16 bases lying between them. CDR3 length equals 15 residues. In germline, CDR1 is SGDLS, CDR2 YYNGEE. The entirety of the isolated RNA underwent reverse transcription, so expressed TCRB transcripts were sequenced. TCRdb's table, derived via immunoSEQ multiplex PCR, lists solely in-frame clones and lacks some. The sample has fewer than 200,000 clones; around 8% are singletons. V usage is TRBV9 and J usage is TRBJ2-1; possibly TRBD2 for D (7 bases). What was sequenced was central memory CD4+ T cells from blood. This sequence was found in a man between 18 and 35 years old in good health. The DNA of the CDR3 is TGTGCCAGCAGCGTATTGGGGGGCGGGGGTGATGAGCAGTTCTTC. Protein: CASSVLGGGGDEQFF.